Presented here are 5 T cell receptor beta chains from one specimen sequenced in a study of blood T cells in healthy people across ages. PCR was performed a second time for about 7 to 12 cycles using a sample-barcoded 5' primer and a J-beta primer mix. MiXCR, applied by TCRdb to the 5' RACE reads, yields one record per CDR3 protein. In the table there are about 1.6 million distinct CDR3 sequences, approximately 32% of which are singletons. The sequencing sample was made of blood. The receptor set was obtained from a woman aged 25-40 years in good health.

The chain recombines TRBV5-1 with TRBJ1-2; D possibly corresponds to TRBD1 (5 bases). V was cut by 0 bases and J by 4 bases, with 19 bases left in between. CDR1 is SGHRS and CDR2 is YFSETQ in the germline V gene. This CDR3 comprises 17 residues. CDR3 in amino acids: CASSLAPLRGVSYGYTF. CDR3 DNA sequence: TGCGCCAGCAGCTTGGCCCCGCTAAGAGGGGTTTCCTATGGCTACACCTTC.

V and J are TRBV7-2 and TRBJ2-3, with TRBD1 identical over 7 bases. Germline values: CDR1 SGHTA, CDR2 FQGNSA. Trimming took 6 bases from V and 4 from J; bases not matched to a gene: 10. CDR3 length: 15 amino acids. Here the CDR3 DNA reads TGTGCCAGCAGGGGACGGGCGAGGGGGCCAGATACGCAGTATTTT. It encodes CASRGRARGPDTQYF.

The chain joins TRBV3-1 to TRBJ1-2, with D uncertain. Germline CDR1 reads LGHDT; CDR2 reads YNNKEL (reference sequence). The germline V and J ends were trimmed by 0 bases and 5 bases, with 13 bases remaining between them. This CDR3 has 15 amino acids. CDR3 sequence reads: CASSQEAGPPYGYTF. The DNA of the CDR3 is TGTGCCAGCAGCCAAGAAGCCGGGCCTCCATATGGCTACACCTTC. Filled out from reference TRBV3-1 and TRBJ1-2, the complete variable domain reads DTAVSQTPKYLVTQMGNDKSIKCEQNLGHDTMYWYKQDSKKFLKIMFSYNNKELIINETVPNRFSPKSPDKAHLNLHINSLELGDSAVYFCASSQEAGPPYGYTFGSGTRLTVV.

The V gene is TRBV5-1, the J gene TRBJ2-3, with 9 bases that match TRBD2. This CDR3 is built from 19 residues. The J segment lost 1 base and the V segment lost 3 bases, leaving 15 bases of the junction unmatched. The germline V gene encodes CDR1 SGHRS and CDR2 YFSETQ. CDR3 bases: TGCGCCAGCAGCTCCCGGGCAGCCGGACTAGCGTACGGCACAGATACGCAGTATTTT. This codes for CASSSRAAGLAYGTDTQYF.

The chain is built from TRBV7-3 and TRBJ1-4; D unresolved. With 5 bases removed from V and 0 bases from J, the gap between germline ends came to 16 bases. CDR3 length equals 17 residues. The germline CDR1 and CDR2 sequences are SGHTA and FQGTGA. The CDR3 is CASSPDVWAATNEKLFF. The CDR3 region has the DNA TGTGCCAGCAGCCCCGACGTGTGGGCTGCAACTAATGAAAAACTGTTTTTT.